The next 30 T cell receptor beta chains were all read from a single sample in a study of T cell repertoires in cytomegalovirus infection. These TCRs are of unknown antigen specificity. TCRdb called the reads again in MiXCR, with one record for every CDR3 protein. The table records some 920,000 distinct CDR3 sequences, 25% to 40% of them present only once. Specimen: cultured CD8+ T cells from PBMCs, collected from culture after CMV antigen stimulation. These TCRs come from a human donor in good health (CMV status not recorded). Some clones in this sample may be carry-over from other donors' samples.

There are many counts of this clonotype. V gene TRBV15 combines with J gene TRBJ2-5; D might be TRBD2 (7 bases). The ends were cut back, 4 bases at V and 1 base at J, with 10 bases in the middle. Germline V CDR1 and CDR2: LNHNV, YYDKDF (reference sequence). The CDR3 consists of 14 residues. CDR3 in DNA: TGTGCCACCAGCACCGCGGGGGCCCAAGAGACCCAGTACTTC. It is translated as CATSTAGAQETQYF. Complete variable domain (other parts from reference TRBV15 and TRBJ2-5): DAMVIQNPRYQVTQFGKPVTLSCSQTLNHNVMYWYQQKSSQAPKLLFHYYDKDFNNEADTPDNFQSRRPNTSFCFLDIRSPGLGDTAMYLCATSTAGAQETQYFGPGTRLLVL.

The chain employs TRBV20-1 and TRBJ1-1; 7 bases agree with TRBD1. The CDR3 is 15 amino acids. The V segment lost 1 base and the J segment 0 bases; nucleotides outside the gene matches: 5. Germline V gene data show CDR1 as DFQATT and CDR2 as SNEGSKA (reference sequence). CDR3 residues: CSARGPGGLNTEAFF. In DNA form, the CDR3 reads TGCAGTGCTAGAGGCCCAGGGGGGCTGAACACTGAAGCTTTCTTT.

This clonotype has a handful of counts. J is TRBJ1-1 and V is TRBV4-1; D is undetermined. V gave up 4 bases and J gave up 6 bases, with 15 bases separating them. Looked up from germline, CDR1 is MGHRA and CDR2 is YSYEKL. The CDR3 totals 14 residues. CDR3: CASSPGLRAPEAFF. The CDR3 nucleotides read TGCGCCAGCAGCCCCGGGCTCCGCGCACCTGAAGCTTTCTTT.

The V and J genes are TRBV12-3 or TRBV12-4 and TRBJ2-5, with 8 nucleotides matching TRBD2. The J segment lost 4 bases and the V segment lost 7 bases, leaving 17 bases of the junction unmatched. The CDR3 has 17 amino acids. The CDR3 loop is CASMRGSSGDPGETQYF. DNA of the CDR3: TGTGCCAGCATGAGGGGGAGTAGCGGGGACCCCGGAGAGACCCAGTACTTC.

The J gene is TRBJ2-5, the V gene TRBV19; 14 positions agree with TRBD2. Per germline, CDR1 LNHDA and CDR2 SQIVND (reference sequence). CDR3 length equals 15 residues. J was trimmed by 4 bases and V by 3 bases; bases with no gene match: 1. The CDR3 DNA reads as TGTGCCAGTAGTATCGGACTAGCGGGGGGAGAGACCCAGTACTTC. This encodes CASSIGLAGGETQYF.

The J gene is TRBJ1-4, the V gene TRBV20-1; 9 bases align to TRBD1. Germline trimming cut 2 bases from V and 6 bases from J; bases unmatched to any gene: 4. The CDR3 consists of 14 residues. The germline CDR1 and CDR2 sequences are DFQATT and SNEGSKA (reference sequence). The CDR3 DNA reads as TGCAGTGCTAGACAACAGGGGGCTTATGAAAAACTGTTTTTT. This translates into CSARQQGAYEKLFF.

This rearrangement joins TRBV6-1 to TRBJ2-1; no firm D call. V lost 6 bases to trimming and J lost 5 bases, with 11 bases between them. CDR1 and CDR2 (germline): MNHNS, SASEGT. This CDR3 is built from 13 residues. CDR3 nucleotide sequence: TGTGCCAGCAGCTACACGTTCGACAATGAGCAGTTCTTC. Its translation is CASSYTFDNEQFF.

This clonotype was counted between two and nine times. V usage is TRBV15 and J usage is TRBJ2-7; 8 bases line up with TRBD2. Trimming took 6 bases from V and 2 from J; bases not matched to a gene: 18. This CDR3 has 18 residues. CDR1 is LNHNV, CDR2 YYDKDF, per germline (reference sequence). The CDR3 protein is CATRAGTGGNLGTYEQYF. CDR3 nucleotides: TGTGCCACCAGGGCGGGGACGGGGGGGAATCTGGGGACCTACGAGCAGTACTTC.

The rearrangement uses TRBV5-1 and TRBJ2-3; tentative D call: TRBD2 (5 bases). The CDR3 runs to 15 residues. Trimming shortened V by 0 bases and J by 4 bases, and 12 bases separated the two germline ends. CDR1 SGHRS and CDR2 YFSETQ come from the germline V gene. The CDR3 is CASSLGTLVPDTQYF. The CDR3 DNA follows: TGCGCCAGCAGCTTGGGGACTTTGGTTCCAGATACGCAGTATTTT.

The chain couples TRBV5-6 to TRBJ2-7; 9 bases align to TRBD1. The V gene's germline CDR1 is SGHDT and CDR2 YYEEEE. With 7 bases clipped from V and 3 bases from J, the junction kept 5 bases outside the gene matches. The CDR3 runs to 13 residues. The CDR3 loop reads CASGTGFRYEQYF. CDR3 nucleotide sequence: TGTGCCAGCGGGACAGGGTTTCGCTACGAGCAGTACTTC.

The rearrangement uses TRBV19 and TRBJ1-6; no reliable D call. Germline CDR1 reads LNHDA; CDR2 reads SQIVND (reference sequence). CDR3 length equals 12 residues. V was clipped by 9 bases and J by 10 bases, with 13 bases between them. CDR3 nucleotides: TGTGCCAGCAACAATCCCGCCTCACCCCTCCACTTT. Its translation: CASNNPASPLHF.

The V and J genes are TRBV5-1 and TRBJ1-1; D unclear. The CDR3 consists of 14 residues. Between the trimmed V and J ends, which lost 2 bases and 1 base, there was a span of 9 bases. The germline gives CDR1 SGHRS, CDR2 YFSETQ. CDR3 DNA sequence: TGCGCCAGCAGCTTATACCGGACGAACACTGAAGCTTTCTTT. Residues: CASSLYRTNTEAFF. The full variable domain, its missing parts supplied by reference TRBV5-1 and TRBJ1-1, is KAGVTQTPRYLIKTRGQQVTLSCSPISGHRSVSWYQQTPGQGLQFLFEYFSETQRNKGNFPGRFSGRQFSNSRSEMNVSTLELGDSALYLCASSLYRTNTEAFFGQGTRLTVV.

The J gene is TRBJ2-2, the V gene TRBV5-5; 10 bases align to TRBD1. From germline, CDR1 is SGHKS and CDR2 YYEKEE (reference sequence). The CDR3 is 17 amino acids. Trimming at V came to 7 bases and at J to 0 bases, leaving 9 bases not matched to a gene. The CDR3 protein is CASDPGQGIPNTGELFF. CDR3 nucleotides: TGTGCCAGCGATCCGGGACAGGGGATACCGAACACCGGGGAGCTGTTTTTT.

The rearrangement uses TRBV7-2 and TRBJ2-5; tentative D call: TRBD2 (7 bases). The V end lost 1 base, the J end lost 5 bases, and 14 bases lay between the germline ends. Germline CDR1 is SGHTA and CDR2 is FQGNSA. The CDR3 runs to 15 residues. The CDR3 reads CASSLVSAGAETQYF. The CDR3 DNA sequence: TGTGCCAGCAGCTTAGTAAGTGCGGGGGCGGAGACCCAGTACTTC.

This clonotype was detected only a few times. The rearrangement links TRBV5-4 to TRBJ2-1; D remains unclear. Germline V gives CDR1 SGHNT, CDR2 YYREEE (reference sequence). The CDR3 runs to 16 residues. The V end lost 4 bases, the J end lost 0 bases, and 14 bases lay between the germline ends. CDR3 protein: CASSVSLGSSYNEQFF. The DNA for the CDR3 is TGTGCCAGCAGCGTATCTTTAGGGTCCTCCTACAATGAGCAGTTCTTC.

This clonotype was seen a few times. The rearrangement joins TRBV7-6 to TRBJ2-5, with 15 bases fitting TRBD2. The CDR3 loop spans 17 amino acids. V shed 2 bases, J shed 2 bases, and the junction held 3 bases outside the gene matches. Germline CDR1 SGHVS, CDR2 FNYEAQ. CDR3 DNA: TGTGCCAGCAGCTTACGGACTAGCGGGGGGGATCAAGAGACCCAGTACTTC. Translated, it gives CASSLRTSGGDQETQYF. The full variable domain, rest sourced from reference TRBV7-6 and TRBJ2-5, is GAGVSQSPRYKVTKRGQDVALRCDPISGHVSLYWYRQALGQGPEFLTYFNYEAQQDKSGLPNDRFSAERPEGSISTLTIQRTEQRDSAMYRCASSLRTSGGDQETQYFGPGTRLLVL.

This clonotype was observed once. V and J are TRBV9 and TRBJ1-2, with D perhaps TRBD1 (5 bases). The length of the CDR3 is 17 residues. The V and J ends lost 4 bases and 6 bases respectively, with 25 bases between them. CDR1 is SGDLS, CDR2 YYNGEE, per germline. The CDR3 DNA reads TGTGCCAGCAGCTCCCCCCTGGGGGAAGGGACTTCGGATGGCTACACCTTC. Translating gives CASSSPLGEGTSDGYTF.

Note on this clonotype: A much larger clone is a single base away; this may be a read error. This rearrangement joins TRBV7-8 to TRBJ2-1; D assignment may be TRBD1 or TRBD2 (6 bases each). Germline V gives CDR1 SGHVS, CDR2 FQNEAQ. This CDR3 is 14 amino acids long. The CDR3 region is CASSLRGGDNERFF. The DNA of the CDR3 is TGTGCCAGCAGCTTGCGAGGAGGGGACAATGAGCGGTTCTTC.

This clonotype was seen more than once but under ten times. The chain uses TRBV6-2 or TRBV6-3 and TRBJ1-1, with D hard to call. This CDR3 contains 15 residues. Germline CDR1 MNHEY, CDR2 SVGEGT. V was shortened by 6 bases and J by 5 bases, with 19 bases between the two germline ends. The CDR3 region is CASSLWVRGGTEAFF. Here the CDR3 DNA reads TGTGCCAGCAGCCTTTGGGTGCGCGGTGGGACTGAAGCTTTCTTT.

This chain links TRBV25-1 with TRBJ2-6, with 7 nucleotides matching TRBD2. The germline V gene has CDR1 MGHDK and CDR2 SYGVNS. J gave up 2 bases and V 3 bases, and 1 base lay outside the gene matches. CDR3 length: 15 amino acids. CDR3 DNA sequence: TGTGCCAGCAGTGATGGGGGGGCTGGGGCCAACGTCCTGACTTTC. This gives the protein CASSDGGAGANVLTF.

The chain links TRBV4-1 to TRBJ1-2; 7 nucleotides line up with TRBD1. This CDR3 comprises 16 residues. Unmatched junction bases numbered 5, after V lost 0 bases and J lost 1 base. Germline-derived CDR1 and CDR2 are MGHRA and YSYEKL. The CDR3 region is CASSQEPGGINYGYTF. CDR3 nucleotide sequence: TGCGCCAGCAGCCAAGAACCAGGGGGTATTAACTATGGCTACACCTTC.

CDR3 loop: CASSLDQFPGSQETQYF. CDR3 bases: TGTGCCAGCAGCTTAGATCAGTTTCCAGGGAGCCAAGAGACCCAGTACTTC. J is TRBJ2-5 and V is TRBV7-6; D is perhaps TRBD1 or TRBD2 (5 bases each). V was clipped by 1 base and J by 1 base, with 16 bases between them. The CDR3 length is 17 residues. Germline assignment: CDR1 SGHVS and CDR2 FNYEAQ.

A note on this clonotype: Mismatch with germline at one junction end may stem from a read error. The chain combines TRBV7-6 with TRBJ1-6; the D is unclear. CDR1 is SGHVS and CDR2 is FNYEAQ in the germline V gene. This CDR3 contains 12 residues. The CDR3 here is CVSSDKNSPLHF. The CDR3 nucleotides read TGTGTCAGCAGCGACAAAAATTCACCCCTCCACTTT.

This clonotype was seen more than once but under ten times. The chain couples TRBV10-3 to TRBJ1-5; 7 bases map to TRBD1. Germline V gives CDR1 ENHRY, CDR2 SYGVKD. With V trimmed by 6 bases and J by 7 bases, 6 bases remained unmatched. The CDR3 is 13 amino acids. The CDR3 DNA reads TGTGCCATCAGGACAGGGTCGGACCAGCCCCAGCATTTT. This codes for CAIRTGSDQPQHF.

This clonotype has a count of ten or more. CDR3 sequence (DNA): TGTGCCAGCACAGTAATGAGACAGGGGTATTCACCCCTCCACTTT. Protein sequence: CASTVMRQGYSPLHF. The chain is built from TRBV6-1 and TRBJ1-6, with TRBD1 identical over 8 bases. CDR1 and CDR2 from the germline V gene are MNHNS and SASEGT. The CDR3 contains 15 residues. V gave up 7 bases and J gave up 8 bases; unmatched junction bases: 10.

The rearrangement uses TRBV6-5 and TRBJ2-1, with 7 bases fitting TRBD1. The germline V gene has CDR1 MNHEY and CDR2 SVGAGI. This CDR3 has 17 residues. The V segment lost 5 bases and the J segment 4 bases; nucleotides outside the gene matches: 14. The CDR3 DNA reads TGTGCCAGCAGTCCTGGGACAGACATACCGAAATACAATGAGCAGTTCTTC. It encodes CASSPGTDIPKYNEQFF.

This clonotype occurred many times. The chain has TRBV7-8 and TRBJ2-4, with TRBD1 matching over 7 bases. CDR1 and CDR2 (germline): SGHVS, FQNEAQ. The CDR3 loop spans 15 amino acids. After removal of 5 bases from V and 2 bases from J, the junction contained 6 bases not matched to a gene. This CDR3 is CASSEQQGTKNIQYF. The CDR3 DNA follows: TGTGCCAGCAGCGAACAACAGGGGACCAAAAACATTCAGTACTTC. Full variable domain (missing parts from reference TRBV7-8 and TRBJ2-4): GAGVSQSPRYKVAKRGQDVALRCDPISGHVSLFWYQQALGQGPEFLTYFQNEAQLDKSGLPSDRFFAERPEGSVSTLKIQRTQQEDSAVYLCASSEQQGTKNIQYFGAGTRLSVL.

The CDR3 DNA follows: TGTGCCAGCAGCTCGACAGGGTGGGGAAACACTGAAGCTTTCTTT. Its translation is CASSSTGWGNTEAFF. The V gene is TRBV7-8, the J gene TRBJ1-1; TRBD1 agrees at 7 bases. The V segment lost 4 bases and the J segment 2 bases; nucleotides outside the gene matches: 7. The CDR3 covers 15 residues. Germline values: CDR1 SGHVS, CDR2 FQNEAQ.

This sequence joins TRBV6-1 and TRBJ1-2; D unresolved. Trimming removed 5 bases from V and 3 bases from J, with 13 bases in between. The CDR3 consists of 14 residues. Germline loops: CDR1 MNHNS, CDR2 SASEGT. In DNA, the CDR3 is TGTGCCAGCAGTCCGACAAGGGATGACTATGGCTACACCTTC. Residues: CASSPTRDDYGYTF.

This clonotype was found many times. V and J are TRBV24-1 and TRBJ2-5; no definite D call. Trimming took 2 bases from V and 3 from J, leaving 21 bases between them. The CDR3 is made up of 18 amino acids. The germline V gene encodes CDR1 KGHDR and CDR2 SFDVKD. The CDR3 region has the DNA TGTGCCACCAGTGATTCCCTGGCTTATTCGTGGGCGAAAGAGACCCAGTACTTC. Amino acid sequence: CATSDSLAYSWAKETQYF.